This is a list of T cell receptor beta chains from one sample in a study of T cells in Graves' hyperthyroidism and ophthalmopathy. Each CDR3 protein gets one entry after TCRdb re-called the multiplex PCR reads with MiXCR. The sample shows around 480,000 distinct CDR3 sequences, roughly 14% of them seen only once. The sequencing input was blood. These receptors originate from a woman younger than 30 with Graves' hyperthyroidism. CDR3s include the opening cysteine and the closing phenylalanine or tryptophan. D genes are given only for firm matches. The size entry is marked missing in some rows and otherwise reads once, few, many or a size class.

J gene,V gene,D gene,clone size,CDR3 DNA,CDR3 protein
TRBJ1-5,TRBV9,-,few,TGTGCCAGCAGCGTAGACGGCAGGGGCAATCAGCCCCAGCATTTT,CASSVDGRGNQPQHF
TRBJ2-1,TRBV24-1,TRBD1,many,TGTGCCACCAGTGATCCGCCGGGACAGGGGACGGCAAAACAGTTCTTC,CATSDPPGQGTAKQFF
TRBJ1-1,TRBV7-8,-,many,TGTGCCAGCAGCTTAGGTTTGTCTGAAGCTTTCTTT,CASSLGLSEAFF
TRBJ2-1,TRBV29-1,-,many,TGCAGCGTTGCTCCCTACAATGAGCAGTTCTTC,CSVAPYNEQFF
TRBJ2-3,TRBV3-1,-,many,TGTGCCAGCAGCCAAGGCACAGTTGATACGCAGTATTTT,CASSQGTVDTQYF
TRBJ1-3,TRBV6-1,-,many,TGTGCCAGCAGTGAAAAGGGAAAAGGAAACACCATATATTTT,CASSEKGKGNTIYF
TRBJ2-1,TRBV4-1,-,few,TGCGCCAGCAGCCAAGGAAGGTGGAATGAGCAGTTCTTC,CASSQGRWNEQFF
TRBJ2-5,TRBV25-1,TRBD2,-,TGTGCCAGCAGTGAATCGACTAGCACCAAGGAGACCCAGTACTTC,CASSESTSTKETQYF
TRBJ2-5,TRBV7-3,-,-,TGTGCCAGCGGTCGGACACACCAAGAGACCCAGTACTTC,CASGRTHQETQYF
TRBJ2-5,TRBV30,-,many,TGTGCCTGGGGGGCCCAAGAGACCCAGTACTTC,CAWGAQETQYF
TRBJ2-1,TRBV7-3,TRBD2,few,TGTGCCAGCAGCTTATCCCCGGGACTAGCGGGAGGTGAGCAGTTCTTC,CASSLSPGLAGGEQFF
TRBJ2-2,TRBV19,TRBD1,many,TGTGCCAGTAGGCCGGGACAGAGGGTTTGGATCGGGGAGCTGTTTTTT,CASRPGQRVWIGELFF
TRBJ2-6,TRBV19,-,-,TGTGCCAGTAGCAGCGAGATTGGGGCCAACGTCCTGACTTTC,CASSSEIGANVLTF
TRBJ1-2,TRBV3-1,-,many,TGTGCCAGCAGCCCGGGGGATAGGGGCTACACCTTC,CASSPGDRGYTF
TRBJ2-7,TRBV19,TRBD2,-,TGTGCCAGTAGTACTAGCGGGAGGGTAGTCGAGCAGTACTTC,CASSTSGRVVEQYF
TRBJ1-2,TRBV20-1,-,few,TGCAGTGCTAGAGATACCAGGGAGGGGTTAGCTAACTATGGCTACACCTTC,CSARDTREGLANYGYTF
TRBJ2-3,TRBV27,-,many,TGTGCCAGCAGTTTACCAACTAGCCCTACAGATACGCAGTATTTT,CASSLPTSPTDTQYF
TRBJ1-5,TRBV6-5,-,-,TGTGCCAGCAGTTCCGGGGCACCAGTGCAGCCCCAGCATTTT,CASSSGAPVQPQHF
TRBJ2-5,TRBV3-1,TRBD1,-,TGTGCCAGCAGCTCCAAACAGGGGGCTTGGGAGACCCAGTACTTC,CASSSKQGAWETQYF
TRBJ2-5,TRBV27,-,many,TGTGCCAGCAGCCAATTAACTTCAAAGGAGACCCAGTACTTC,CASSQLTSKETQYF
TRBJ1-5,TRBV5-1,-,many,TGCGCCAGCAGAGAGGGGCGGGGAAATCAGCCCCAGCATTTT,CASREGRGNQPQHF
TRBJ1-1,TRBV9,-,many,TGTGCCAGCAGCCCCAGCGGACGGGTCCTGAACACTGAAGCTTTCTTT,CASSPSGRVLNTEAFF
TRBJ2-7,TRBV5-1,-,many,TGCGCCAGCAGCTTGGATGGCACCTCCTACGAGCAGTACTTC,CASSLDGTSYEQYF
TRBJ2-3,TRBV30,TRBD2,few,TGTGCCTGGAGCCCCGGGACTAGCGGAAGCACAGATACGCAGTATTTT,CAWSPGTSGSTDTQYF
TRBJ2-5,TRBV19,-,many,TGTGCCAGTAGTAATCTGGACAACCAAGAGACCCAGTACTTC,CASSNLDNQETQYF
TRBJ2-7,TRBV12-3/TRBV12-4,TRBD1,many,TGTGCCAGCAGTTCGGACAGGGGTAACTACGAGCAGTACTTC,CASSSDRGNYEQYF
TRBJ2-2,TRBV3-1,TRBD2,-,TGTGCCAGCTCCCAGACTAGCGGGAGTGTAACCGGGGAGCTGTTTTTT,CASSQTSGSVTGELFF
TRBJ2-7,TRBV20-1,TRBD1,many,TGCAGTGCTAGTCGGCAGGGGGCCTCCTACGAGCAGTACTTC,CSASRQGASYEQYF
TRBJ2-3,TRBV20-1,TRBD2,-,TGCAGTGCTCCGTGGGCTAGCGGGAGTATACCTACAGATACGCAGTATTTT,CSAPWASGSIPTDTQYF
TRBJ2-1,TRBV19,-,many,TGTGCCAGTAAGCTGGGGGGCGGGAGTACGTATGAGCAGTTCTTC,CASKLGGGSTYEQFF
TRBJ1-2,TRBV7-3,TRBD1,many,TGTGCCAGCAGCGCGACAGGGGAGGAGGGCTACACCTTC,CASSATGEEGYTF
TRBJ2-7,TRBV27,-,many,TGTGCCAGCAGTCCGAAGGCTATCTCCTACGAGCAGTACTTC,CASSPKAISYEQYF
TRBJ1-6,TRBV30,-,many,TGTGCCTGGAGTGTACCCCGGGACTTAGGTTCACCCCTCCACTTT,CAWSVPRDLGSPLHF
TRBJ2-1,TRBV9,TRBD2,many,TGTGCCAGCAATGGCGGGAGCATCGATGAGCAGTTCTTC,CASNGGSIDEQFF
TRBJ2-4,TRBV5-1,TRBD2,-,TGCGCCAGCAGCTTGGGAGCGGGAGCTAATCCGGGGGAAAACATTCAGTACTTC,CASSLGAGANPGENIQYF
TRBJ1-3,TRBV12-3/TRBV12-4,-,many,TGTGCCAGCAGTACCCCTGTGGAGGGCACCATATATTTT,CASSTPVEGTIYF
TRBJ2-3,TRBV19,TRBD1,many,TGTGCCAGGGACAGGGCCACAGATACGCAGTATTTT,CARDRATDTQYF
TRBJ1-5,TRBV29-1,TRBD1,-,TGCAGCGTTTGGGACAGGCCACAGCCCAAGCATTTT,CSVWDRPQPKHF
TRBJ1-5,TRBV19,-,few,TGTGCCAGTAGTATCACGGGTGGGAACAATCAGCCCCAGCATTTT,CASSITGGNNQPQHF
TRBJ1-1,TRBV5-1,-,-,TGCGCCAGCAGCTTCAAGGACATGAACACTGAAGCTTTCTTT,CASSFKDMNTEAFF
TRBJ2-5,TRBV30,TRBD2,many,TGTGCCTGGAGTAGGCGGGAGTTAGAGACCCAGTACTTC,CAWSRRELETQYF
TRBJ1-2,TRBV19,TRBD1,many,TGTGCCAGTAGTAGCGGGACAGTCGGCTATGGCTACACCTTC,CASSSGTVGYGYTF
TRBJ2-1,TRBV29-1,TRBD2,many,TGCAGCGTTGACGGCGGGAGGGCCGGTGAGCAGTTCTTC,CSVDGGRAGEQFF
TRBJ2-3,TRBV3-1,TRBD2,many,TGTGCCAGCAGCCAAGCGTTGCGGGAGGTCACAGATACGCAGTATTTT,CASSQALREVTDTQYF
TRBJ2-3,TRBV3-1,-,many,TGTGCCAGCAGCCAAGAGGGCCGTACGCAGTATTTT,CASSQEGRTQYF